The clone carrying this T cell receptor (beta chain) showed up just a few times. Using its own MiXCR run on the 5' RACE reads, TCRdb lists one record per CDR3 protein. Of some 99,000 distinct CDR3 sequences listed, under 6.5% are singletons. The data derive from a study of T cells after yellow fever vaccination. Trimming took off 1 base at V and 3 bases at J, with 13 bases between the two ends. There are 15 residues in the CDR3. Germline V gene sequence: CDR1 SGHTA, CDR2 FQGNSA. This chain joins TRBV7-2 and TRBJ2-7; D is undetermined. The material sequenced was CD8+ T cells sorted from PBMCs, taken 10 days after the yellow fever booster vaccination. The sequence derives from a young man who received the YFV17D yellow fever vaccine. DNA of the CDR3: TGTGCCAGCAGCTTAGTCACTTTAGTCGGCTACGAGCAGTACTTC. Translated: CASSLVTLVGYEQYF.